The clone carrying this T cell receptor beta chain appeared a single time. The CDR3 is made up of 15 amino acids. Germline V lookup: CDR1 SGDLS, CDR2 YYNGEE. V lost 2 bases, J lost 5 bases, and 5 bases stayed unmatched. Method: immunoSEQ multiplex PCR; TCRdb's copy keeps in-frame clones and lacks some. The sample consists of 85,000 to 95,000 clones, approximately 89% of them appearing once. The sample originates from a study of OX40 agonist ivuxolimab in advanced cancers. The input for sequencing was CD4+ or CD8+ T cells sorted from blood, taken in a trial of the OX40 agonist ivuxolimab. V and J are TRBV9 and TRBJ1-1; TRBD1 aligns across 11 bases. This clonotype was obtained from an adult with an advanced solid tumor such as melanoma, head and neck, liver or kidney cancer. The CDR3: CASSVGDRGRTEAFF. CDR3 DNA: TGTGCCAGCAGCGTTGGGGACAGGGGGAGGACTGAAGCTTTCTTT.